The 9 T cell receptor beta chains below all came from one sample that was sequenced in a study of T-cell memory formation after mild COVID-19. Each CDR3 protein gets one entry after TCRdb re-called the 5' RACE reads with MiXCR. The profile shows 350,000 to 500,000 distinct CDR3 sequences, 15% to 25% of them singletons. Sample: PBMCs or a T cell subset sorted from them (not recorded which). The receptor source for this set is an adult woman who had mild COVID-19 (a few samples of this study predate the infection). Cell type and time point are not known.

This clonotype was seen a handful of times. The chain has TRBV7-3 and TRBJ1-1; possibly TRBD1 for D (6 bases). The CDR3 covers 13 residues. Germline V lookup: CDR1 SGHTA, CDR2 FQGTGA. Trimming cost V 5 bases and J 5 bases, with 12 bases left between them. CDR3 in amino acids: CASSHAGVTEAFF. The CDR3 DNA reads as TGTGCCAGCAGCCATGCAGGGGTTACTGAAGCTTTCTTT. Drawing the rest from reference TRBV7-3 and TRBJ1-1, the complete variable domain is GAGVSQTPSNKVTEKGKYVELRCDPISGHTALYWYRQSLGQGPEFLIYFQGTGAADDSGLPNDRFFAVRPEGSVSTLKIQRTERGDSAVYLCASSHAGVTEAFFGQGTRLTVV.

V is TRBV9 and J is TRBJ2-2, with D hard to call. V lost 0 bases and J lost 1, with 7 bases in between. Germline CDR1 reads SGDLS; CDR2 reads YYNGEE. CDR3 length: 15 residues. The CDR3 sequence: CASSVVGLNTGELFF. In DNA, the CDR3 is TGTGCCAGCAGCGTAGTGGGGTTGAACACCGGGGAGCTGTTTTTT.

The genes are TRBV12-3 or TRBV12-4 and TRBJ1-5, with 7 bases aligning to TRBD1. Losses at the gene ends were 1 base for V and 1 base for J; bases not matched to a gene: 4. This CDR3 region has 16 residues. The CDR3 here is CASSLGQGRSNQPQHF. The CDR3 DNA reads TGTGCCAGCAGTTTAGGACAGGGAAGAAGCAATCAGCCCCAGCATTTT.

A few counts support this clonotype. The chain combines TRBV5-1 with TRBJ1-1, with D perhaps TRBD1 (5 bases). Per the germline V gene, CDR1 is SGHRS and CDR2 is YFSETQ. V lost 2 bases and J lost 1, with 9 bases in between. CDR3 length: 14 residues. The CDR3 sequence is CASSFEGQNTEAFF. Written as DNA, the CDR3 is TGCGCCAGCAGCTTCGAAGGACAGAACACTGAAGCTTTCTTT.

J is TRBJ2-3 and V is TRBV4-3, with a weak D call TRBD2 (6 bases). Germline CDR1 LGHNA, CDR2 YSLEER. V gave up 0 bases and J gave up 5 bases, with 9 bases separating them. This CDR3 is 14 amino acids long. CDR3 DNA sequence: TGCGCCAGCAGCCAAGAAAGGAGGGTAGATACGCAGTATTTT. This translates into CASSQERRVDTQYF.

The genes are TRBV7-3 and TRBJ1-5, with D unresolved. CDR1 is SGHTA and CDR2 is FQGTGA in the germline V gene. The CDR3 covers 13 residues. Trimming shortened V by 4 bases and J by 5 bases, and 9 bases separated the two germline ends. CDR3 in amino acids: CASSSNKDQPQHF. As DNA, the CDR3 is TGTGCCAGCAGCTCCAACAAGGATCAGCCCCAGCATTTT.

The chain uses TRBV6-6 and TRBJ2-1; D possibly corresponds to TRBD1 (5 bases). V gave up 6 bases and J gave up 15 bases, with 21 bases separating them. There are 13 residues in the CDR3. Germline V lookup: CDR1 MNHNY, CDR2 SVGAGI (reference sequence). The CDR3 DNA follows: TGTGCCAGCAGCCAGGGATCACTCTTCTCGGTGTTCTTC. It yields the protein CASSQGSLFSVFF.

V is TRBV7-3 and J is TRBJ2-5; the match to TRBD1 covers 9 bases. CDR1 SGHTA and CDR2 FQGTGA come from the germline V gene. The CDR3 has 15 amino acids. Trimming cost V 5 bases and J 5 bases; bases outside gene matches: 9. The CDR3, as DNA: TGTGCCAGCAGCCGGACAGGGGCGGGCTTGGAGACCCAGTACTTC. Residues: CASSRTGAGLETQYF.

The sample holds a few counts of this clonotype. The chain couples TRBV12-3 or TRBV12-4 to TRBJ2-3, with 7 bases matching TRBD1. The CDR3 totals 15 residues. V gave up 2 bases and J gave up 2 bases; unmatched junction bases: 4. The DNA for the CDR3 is TGTGCCAGCAGTTTAACAGGGGCTGCCACAGATACGCAGTATTTT. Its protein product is CASSLTGAATDTQYF.